These 14 T cell receptor beta chains were all obtained from the same sample, sequenced in a study of blood T cell repertoires in COVID-19. Sequenced by immunoSEQ multiplex PCR; TCRdb stores in-frame clones only, minus some. The data hold 180,000 or so clones, with just under 90% observed a single time. The sequencing input was peripheral blood. The receptors were sampled from a man in his late teens or twenties with active or convalescent COVID-19.

The V gene is TRBV4-3, the J gene TRBJ1-5, with unresolved D. The CDR3 runs to 15 residues. Deletions cut 0 bases from V and 7 bases from J, with 13 bases between. Germline CDR1 and CDR2: LGHNA and YSLEER. The CDR3 region has the DNA TGCGCCAGCAGCCAAGACCCCGGGTACGGACAGCCCCAGCATTTT. It is translated as CASSQDPGYGQPQHF.

This chain links TRBV9 with TRBJ1-3, with D hard to call. The CDR3 sequence is 14 residues long. V lost 0 bases and J lost 7, with 11 bases in between. From germline, CDR1 is SGDLS and CDR2 YYNGEE. CDR3 sequence reads: CASSVGGAGNTIYF. CDR3 in DNA: TGTGCCAGCAGCGTAGGGGGAGCCGGGAACACCATATATTTT.

The chain is built from TRBV5-4 and TRBJ2-3, with TRBD1 matching 7 bases. The CDR3 is 16 residues long. Germline CDR1 SGHNT, CDR2 YYREEE (reference sequence). Germline trimming cut 5 bases from V and 0 bases from J; bases unmatched to any gene: 9. DNA for the CDR3: TGTGCCAGCAGGAACCGAGGACAGGCTAGCACAGATACGCAGTATTTT. Translated, it gives CASRNRGQASTDTQYF.

The V gene is TRBV28, the J gene TRBJ1-2, with D possibly TRBD1 on 5 matching bases. V lost 3 bases, J lost 5 bases, and 7 bases lay in between. Germline CDR1 is MDHEN and CDR2 is SYDVKM. This CDR3 region has 12 residues. The chain's CDR3 is CASSFREYGYTF. The CDR3 coding sequence is TGTGCCAGCAGTTTCAGGGAATATGGCTACACCTTC.

As DNA, the CDR3 is TGTGCCAGCTCACAGGGACAGGGTCCTTCCTACGAGCAGTACTTC. The encoded protein is CASSQGQGPSYEQYF. The J gene is TRBJ2-7, the V gene TRBV18; 9 bases fit TRBD1. CDR1 KGHSH and CDR2 LQKENI come from the germline V gene. The V segment lost 4 bases and the J segment 1 base; nucleotides outside the gene matches: 5. This CDR3 contains 15 residues.

The chain carries TRBV10-2 and TRBJ1-2; D ambiguous. Trimming took off 7 bases at V and 1 base at J, with 13 bases between the two ends. The germline gives CDR1 WSHSY, CDR2 SAAADI. CDR3 length: 14 amino acids. CDR3 sequence (DNA): TGCGCCAGCAAGACTAGCGGGGTTAACTATGGCTACACCTTC. Its translation: CASKTSGVNYGYTF.

This CDR3 is CASSLTPDDRGAFF. The CDR3 DNA is TGTGCCAGCAGCCTAACACCTGACGACCGGGGAGCTTTCTTT. The chain combines TRBV4-2 with TRBJ1-1; D is uncertain. Germline-derived CDR1 and CDR2 are LGHNA and YNFKEQ. CDR3 length equals 14 residues. Trimming left V 4 bases short and J 10 bases short, with 19 bases between.

V and J are TRBV24-1 and TRBJ2-2; 8 bases align to TRBD1. Germline CDR1 KGHDR, CDR2 SFDVKD. This CDR3 has 17 amino acids. After removal of 3 bases from V and 1 base from J, the junction contained 6 bases not matched to a gene. Here the CDR3 reads CATSDPRTGRNTGELFF. The CDR3, as DNA: TGTGCCACCAGTGATCCTAGGACAGGGCGGAACACCGGGGAGCTGTTTTTT.

The V and J genes are TRBV5-1 and TRBJ2-1, with D uncertain. V was shortened by 3 bases and J by 6 bases, with 7 bases between the two germline ends. This CDR3 region has 12 residues. Germline lookup yields CDR1 SGHRS and CDR2 YFSETQ. The CDR3 spells CASSYKRNEQFF. CDR3 nucleotide sequence: TGCGCCAGCAGCTACAAACGCAATGAGCAGTTCTTC.

The chain is built from TRBV30 and TRBJ1-2, with a possible D match to TRBD1 (6 bases). Trimming stripped 5 bases from V and 4 bases from J, with 17 bases between. This CDR3 is built from 14 residues. The germline V gene encodes CDR1 GTSNPN and CDR2 SVGIG (reference sequence). This CDR3 reads CAWDDTRGLYGYTF. CDR3 DNA: TGTGCCTGGGACGACACCAGGGGTCTCTATGGCTACACCTTC.

The count of this clone is one. The CDR3 sequence: CARVNNNVDSPLHF. DNA of the CDR3: TGTGCCAGGGTAAATAACAACGTTGATTCACCCCTCCACTTT. This chain links TRBV14 with TRBJ1-6; D not certain. The CDR3 is 14 amino acids. Looked up from germline, CDR1 is SGHDN and CDR2 is FVKESK. The V end lost 9 bases, the J end lost 8 bases, and 17 bases lay between the germline ends.

The CDR3 bases are TGTGCCAGCAGCTTGGCAGGGACCGGGGAGCTGTTTTTT. It translates to CASSLAGTGELFF. V and J are TRBV5-4 and TRBJ2-2, with D possibly TRBD1 on 5 matching bases. Germline CDR1 and CDR2: SGHNT and YYREEE (reference sequence). V lost 0 bases and J 5 bases, leaving 5 bases between the germline ends. The CDR3 length is 13 residues.

This clone was counted once. The rearrangement links TRBV11-3 to TRBJ2-7, with a weak D call TRBD2 (6 bases). The CDR3 contains 16 residues. The V end lost 1 base, the J end lost 0 bases, and 13 bases lay between the germline ends. Per germline, CDR1 SGHNT and CDR2 YENEEA. CDR3 in amino acids: CASSLGGSGSSYEQYF. CDR3 coding DNA: TGTGCCAGCAGCTTAGGCGGTAGCGGTAGCTCCTACGAGCAGTACTTC. The variable domain in full, completed from reference TRBV11-3 and TRBJ2-7, reads EAGVVQSPRYKIIEKKQPVAFWCNPISGHNTLYWYLQNLGQGPELLIRYENEEAVDDSQLPKDRFSAERLKGVDSTLKIQPAELGDSAVYLCASSLGGSGSSYEQYFGPGTRLTVT.

The chain uses TRBV10-3 and TRBJ1-1; 8 bases agree with TRBD1. With 6 bases clipped from V and 3 bases from J, the junction kept 3 bases outside the gene matches. This CDR3 comprises 13 residues. The germline V gene has CDR1 ENHRY and CDR2 SYGVKD. CDR3 sequence (DNA): TGTGCCATCAGCTTACAGGGGGACACTGAAGCTTTCTTT. Translated, it gives CAISLQGDTEAFF.